The 25 T cell receptor beta chains given below trace back to one sample, sequenced in a study of blood T cell repertoires in COVID-19 (dated by TCRdb to about 2020). The method was the immunoSEQ multiplex PCR assay. The table was pulled from immuneACCESS by TCRdb, which kept in-frame rearrangements only. Such tables lose some clones; where checked, under half of the loss comes from unresolved V genes, and the rest has no known cause. Here the sample has about 85,000 clones; around 90% occur a single time. 2.3% of the sample rests with the top ten. Source material: peripheral blood. The source of these receptors is a human donor with active COVID-19. The donor label of this sample is uncertain.

Only one count was recorded for this clone. The chain links TRBV10-3 to TRBJ1-4, with D possibly TRBD1 on 6 matching bases. Looked up from germline, CDR1 is ENHRY and CDR2 is SYGVKD. V lost 8 bases to trimming and J lost 0 bases, with 10 bases between them. The CDR3 loop spans 14 amino acids. The CDR3 DNA reads as TGTGCCATCGCTGCAGGGGCAACTAATGAAAAACTGTTTTTT. It codes for CAIAAGATNEKLFF.

The chain couples TRBV27 to TRBJ2-1, with 7 positions matching TRBD2. CDR1 is MNHEY, CDR2 SMNVEV, per germline (reference sequence). V lost 2 bases to trimming and J lost 1 base; unmatched junction nucleotides: 8. This CDR3 comprises 17 residues. The CDR3 coding sequence is TGTGCCAGCAGTTTAGCTCGGGGGGTCCCGTCCTACAATGAGCAGTTCTTC. This gives the protein CASSLARGVPSYNEQFF.

The rearrangement joins TRBV29-1 to TRBJ2-7; 9 nucleotides line up with TRBD1. V was pared by 6 bases and J by 5 bases, with 5 bases of the junction left unmatched. The CDR3 length is 12 residues. Germline CDR1 reads SQVTM; CDR2 reads ANQGSEA. CDR3 protein: CSVGQGPDEQYF. CDR3 coding DNA: TGCAGCGTGGGACAGGGCCCGGACGAGCAGTACTTC.

The CDR3 loop is CASSVSGGVDTIYF. The CDR3 nucleotides are TGTGCCAGTAGTGTCAGCGGGGGCGTAGACACCATATATTTT. The gene calls are TRBV19 and TRBJ1-3; weak D call: TRBD1 (6 bases). The ends were cut back, 5 bases at V and 8 bases at J, with 16 bases in the middle. This CDR3 has 14 residues. Germline CDR1 and CDR2: LNHDA and SQIVND (reference sequence).

The chain couples TRBV5-5 to TRBJ2-7; TRBD1 aligns across 12 bases. V shed 4 bases, J shed 4 bases, and the junction held 6 bases outside the gene matches. From germline, CDR1 is SGHKS and CDR2 YYEKEE (reference sequence). This CDR3 has 15 amino acids. This CDR3 is CASSRPGQGAYEQYF. CDR3 nucleotides: TGTGCCAGCAGCCGACCGGGACAGGGGGCGTACGAGCAGTACTTC.

The chain is built from TRBV10-3 and TRBJ1-1; possible D gene TRBD1, 6 bases. Trimming stripped 5 bases from V and 3 bases from J, with 13 bases between. Germline lookup yields CDR1 ENHRY and CDR2 SYGVKD. There are 14 residues in the CDR3. The CDR3 region is CAISSHRDYTEAFF. In DNA, the CDR3 is TGTGCCATCAGTTCCCACAGGGATTACACTGAAGCTTTCTTT.

Only a few counts were recorded for this clone. The J gene is TRBJ2-4, the V gene TRBV11-2, with 8 bases lining up with TRBD1. J gave up 0 bases and V 5 bases, and 3 bases lay outside the gene matches. The germline CDR1 and CDR2 sequences are SGHAT and FQNNGV. The CDR3 is 15 amino acids. This CDR3 reads CASSRTGLAKNIQYF. The CDR3 region has the DNA TGTGCCAGCAGCCGGACAGGGCTAGCCAAAAACATTCAGTACTTC. Full variable domain (remainder filled in from reference TRBV11-2 and TRBJ2-4): EAGVAQSPRYKIIEKRQSVAFWCNPISGHATLYWYQQILGQGPKLLIQFQNNGVVDDSQLPKDRFSAERLKGVDSTLKIQPAKLEDSAVYLCASSRTGLAKNIQYFGAGTRLSVL.

Comments on this clone: The DNA is omitted, as the CDR3 cannot be located on it reliably, and the CDR3 follows TCRdb's listing. This chain links TRBV6-4 with TRBJ1-1; the table's TRBD1 call for D was not verified on the DNA. The CDR3 totals 13 residues, both ends included. Germline CDR1 MRHNA, CDR2 SNTAGT. The CDR3 spells CASSPNFGQGSLF.

Only one count was recorded for this clone. The rearrangement uses TRBV7-2 and TRBJ2-2, with D maybe TRBD2 (6 bases). The CDR3 spans 16 residues. Germline loops: CDR1 SGHTA, CDR2 FQGNSA. The V and J ends lost 5 bases and 1 base respectively, with 14 bases between them. The CDR3: CASSPGVMRNTGELFF. For the CDR3, the DNA is TGTGCCAGCAGCCCGGGGGTCATGAGGAACACCGGGGAGCTGTTTTTT.

The rearrangement joins TRBV6-5 to TRBJ2-7, with 7 bases fitting TRBD1. CDR3 size: 14 residues. J lost 3 bases, V lost 8 bases, and 10 bases had no gene match. CDR1 is MNHEY, CDR2 SVGAGI, per germline. The CDR3 spells CASQWGQGVYEQYF. Written as DNA, the CDR3 is TGTGCCAGCCAGTGGGGGCAGGGGGTCTACGAGCAGTACTTC.

The chain couples TRBV6-1 to TRBJ2-1, with 9 nucleotides matching TRBD1. Trimming removed 4 bases from V and 6 bases from J; junction bases left unmatched: 10. Germline lookup yields CDR1 MNHNS and CDR2 SASEGT. The CDR3 consists of 16 residues. The CDR3 sequence: CASSGGGGQGFNEQFF. For the CDR3, the DNA is TGTGCCAGCAGTGGCGGTGGGGGACAGGGTTTCAATGAGCAGTTCTTC.

J is TRBJ1-5 and V is TRBV19, with D unresolved. The CDR3 has 13 amino acids. V was clipped by 5 bases and J by 4 bases, with 9 bases between them. CDR1 is LNHDA and CDR2 is SQIVND in the germline V gene (reference sequence). CDR3 protein: CASSPVRNQPQHF. CDR3 coding DNA: TGTGCCAGTAGTCCGGTCCGGAATCAGCCCCAGCATTTT.

The rearrangement uses TRBV6-1 and TRBJ2-2; D ambiguous. V was clipped by 5 bases and J by 0 bases, with 10 bases between them. CDR1 and CDR2 from the germline V gene are MNHNS and SASEGT. The CDR3 totals 15 residues. The CDR3: CASSTSTANTGELFF. Here the CDR3 DNA reads TGTGCCAGCAGTACAAGTACAGCGAACACCGGGGAGCTGTTTTTT.

This chain joins TRBV28 and TRBJ2-7; D gene ambiguous. Looked up from germline, CDR1 is MDHEN and CDR2 is SYDVKM. V dropped 2 bases and J dropped 2 bases, with 10 bases sitting between them. This CDR3 has 14 residues. CDR3 sequence reads: CASSLRGAAYEQYF. As DNA, the CDR3 is TGTGCCAGCAGTTTACGAGGCGCTGCCTACGAGCAGTACTTC.

This chain joins TRBV7-3 and TRBJ2-2; possible D gene TRBD2, 5 bases. This CDR3 spans 15 amino acids. CDR1 SGHTA and CDR2 FQGTGA come from the germline V gene. The V gene lost 2 bases and the J gene lost 3 bases, with 10 bases spanning the gap. The CDR3 sequence is CASSLRTADTGELFF. The CDR3 DNA follows: TGTGCCAGCAGCTTACGCACAGCGGACACCGGGGAGCTGTTTTTT.

This chain links TRBV10-3 with TRBJ2-7; D might be TRBD2 (6 bases). The CDR3 loop spans 19 amino acids. Trimming removed 0 bases at V and 3 bases at J, with 24 bases between. Germline-derived CDR1 and CDR2 are ENHRY and SYGVKD. The CDR3 DNA is TGTGCCATCAGTGAGTCGCATTTCGGAATCTCAGGAGGGCACTACGAGCAGTACTTC. Amino acid sequence: CAISESHFGISGGHYEQYF.

V and J are TRBV5-1 and TRBJ1-2, with 10 nucleotides matching TRBD1. CDR1 SGHRS and CDR2 YFSETQ come from the germline V gene. Unmatched junction bases numbered 10, after V lost 4 bases and J lost 7 bases. The CDR3 is 15 residues long. CDR3 sequence: CASSQRTGGSVGYTF. CDR3 sequence (DNA): TGCGCCAGCAGCCAACGGACAGGGGGATCGGTTGGCTACACCTTC.

This sequence joins TRBV4-2 and TRBJ2-7, with D perhaps matching TRBD1 (5 bases). V gave up 3 bases and J gave up 0 bases, with 9 bases separating them. Germline V gene data show CDR1 as LGHNA and CDR2 as YNFKEQ. The CDR3 has 14 residues. The CDR3 DNA reads TGTGCCAGCAGCCACAGGGTCTCCTCCTACGAGCAGTACTTC. This codes for CASSHRVSSYEQYF.

The chain couples TRBV28 to TRBJ2-3, with D perhaps matching TRBD2 (6 bases). CDR1 and CDR2 from the germline V gene are MDHEN and SYDVKM. The ends were cut back, 6 bases at V and 0 bases at J, with 10 bases in the middle. CDR3 length: 14 amino acids. The CDR3 region is CASRGLESTDTQYF. As DNA, the CDR3 is TGTGCCAGCAGGGGACTGGAGAGCACAGATACGCAGTATTTT. The complete variable domain, with remaining parts taken from reference TRBV28 and TRBJ2-3, reads DVKVTQSSRYLVKRTGEKVFLECVQDMDHENMFWYRQDPGLGLRLIYFSYDVKMKEKGDIPEGYSVSREKKERFSLILESASTNQTSMYLCASRGLESTDTQYFGPGTRLTVL.

The rearrangement uses TRBV5-5 and TRBJ2-7; 7 bases fit TRBD1. Looked up from germline, CDR1 is SGHKS and CDR2 is YYEKEE (reference sequence). V was clipped by 0 bases and J by 0 bases; unmatched bases: 3. The length of the CDR3 is 15 residues. The CDR3 DNA reads as TGTGCCAGCAGCTTGGAAGGACAGGACTCCTACGAGCAGTACTTC. Translated: CASSLEGQDSYEQYF.

This chain joins TRBV4-2 and TRBJ2-1, with TRBD2 identical over 10 bases. Trimming took 6 bases from V and 5 from J; bases not matched to a gene: 4. Looked up from germline, CDR1 is LGHNA and CDR2 is YNFKEQ. This CDR3 spans 14 amino acids. The CDR3 DNA reads as TGTGCCAGCAGTATAGCGGGGGGAGACAATGAGCAGTTCTTC. Translating gives CASSIAGGDNEQFF.

The chain recombines TRBV29-1 with TRBJ2-7; 8 positions agree with TRBD2. Germline V gene lookup returns CDR1 SQVTM and CDR2 ANQGSEA. CDR3 size: 13 residues. J lost 6 bases, V lost 6 bases, and 10 bases had no gene match. In DNA form, the CDR3 reads TGCAGCGTCACTGCGGGGGGATGGGGCGAGCAGTACTTC. Protein product: CSVTAGGWGEQYF.

V is TRBV9 and J is TRBJ2-1; D perhaps matches TRBD1 (6 bases). V lost 1 base and J lost 2, with 16 bases in between. The CDR3 loop spans 17 amino acids. CDR1 and CDR2 (germline): SGDLS, YYNGEE. The CDR3 region has the DNA TGTGCCAGCAGCGTACGGGCACAGGGATACGCCTACAATGAGCAGTTCTTC. It yields the protein CASSVRAQGYAYNEQFF.

This clone has a handful of counts. In the same sample, other DNA sequences code for this CDR3. The V call is TRBV5-1, the J call TRBJ2-1; the match to TRBD1 covers 8 bases. The CDR3 length is 14 residues. V lost 6 bases to trimming and J lost 12 bases; unmatched junction nucleotides: 14. CDR1 and CDR2 (germline): SGHRS, YFSETQ. The DNA for the CDR3 is TGCGCCAGCACTAATGAGATGGCAGGGGGCGGGCAGTTCTTC. Encoded protein: CASTNEMAGGGQFF.

The chain recombines TRBV4-1 with TRBJ1-6; a possible D gene is TRBD1 (5 bases). Deletions cut 1 base from V and 4 bases from J, with 11 bases between. The CDR3 has 16 residues. Germline values: CDR1 MGHRA, CDR2 YSYEKL. The CDR3 DNA is TGCGCCAGCAGCCAAGCCGCACAGGTGTATAATTCACCCCTCCACTTT. Its translation: CASSQAAQVYNSPLHF.